Below, 24 T cell receptor beta chains from the same sample are listed, as sequenced in a study of cytomegalovirus exposure and HLA in healthy donors (dated by TCRdb to 2015 to 2018). Receptor libraries were prepared by the immunoSEQ multiplex PCR assay. A mixture of 60 forward primers for TCR Vbeta segments and 13 reverse primers for TCR Jbeta segments was used in the multiplex PCR. Imported from immuneACCESS, the table was reduced by TCRdb to in-frame sequences with V and J called. These copies leave out some clones; in studies compared against another copy, an unresolved V gene accounts for under half, and the cause of the remainder is not known. For this sample the table gives approximately 200,000 clones, of which around three quarters were detected only once. Of the sample, about 14% is held by the ten largest clones. Sequencing was done on a sample of PBMCs. The receptors shown here come from a man in his forties or fifties in good health and CMV-seronegative.

This chain joins TRBV28 and TRBJ1-2; D possibly corresponds to TRBD1 (5 bases). This CDR3 comprises 14 residues. The ends were cut back, 2 bases at V and 7 bases at J, with 14 bases in the middle. Germline V CDR1 and CDR2: MDHEN, SYDVKM. The CDR3 protein is CASSLGGTSGGYTF. CDR3 bases: TGTGCCAGCAGTTTAGGAGGGACCTCTGGTGGCTACACCTTC.

The chain joins TRBV7-2 to TRBJ1-2; D may be TRBD1 (5 bases). The CDR3 sequence is 15 residues long. The germline V gene has CDR1 SGHTA and CDR2 FQGNSA. Trimming pared 3 bases from V and 4 bases from J, leaving 15 bases between. CDR3 coding DNA: TGTGCCAGCAGCTTCTGGGGCCCAACCAGCTATGGCTACACCTTC. As protein: CASSFWGPTSYGYTF.

The chain uses TRBV6-6 and TRBJ1-1, with no clear D. V lost 0 bases and J lost 2, with 7 bases in between. The length of the CDR3 is 14 residues. Germline V gene lookup returns CDR1 MNHNY and CDR2 SVGAGI (reference sequence). The CDR3 nucleotides read TGTGCCAGCAGTTACTCCCTAACCAACACTGAAGCTTTCTTT. It translates to CASSYSLTNTEAFF.

The chain carries TRBV4-1 and TRBJ1-2; D possibly corresponds to TRBD1 (5 bases). Germline V lookup: CDR1 MGHRA, CDR2 YSYEKL. Trimming removed 1 base at V and 8 bases at J, with 14 bases between. The length of the CDR3 is 14 residues. The CDR3 region has the DNA TGCGCCAGCAGCCAAGTATCAACGGGGGACGGCTACACCTTC. This codes for CASSQVSTGDGYTF.

The chain recombines TRBV6-1 with TRBJ2-5; D might be TRBD1 (6 bases). Trimming cost V 2 bases and J 3 bases, with 7 bases left between them. Germline assignment: CDR1 MNHNS and CDR2 SASEGT. The CDR3 consists of 13 residues. The CDR3 nucleotides read TGTGCCAGCAGTGAATACAGGGAAGAGACCCAGTACTTC. This sequence encodes CASSEYREETQYF.

This clone occurred a few times. The rearrangement uses TRBV7-9 and TRBJ1-1; TRBD1 agrees at 7 bases. Trimming cost V 2 bases and J 8 bases; bases outside gene matches: 2. Germline CDR1 SEHNR, CDR2 FQNEAQ (reference sequence). This CDR3 contains 12 residues. CDR3: CASSLTGQEAFF. For the CDR3, the DNA is TGTGCCAGCAGCTTAACGGGACAGGAAGCTTTCTTT.

This chain uses TRBV5-1 with TRBJ2-1, with 13 bases matching TRBD2. The CDR3 loop spans 15 amino acids. Trimming took 5 bases from V and 8 from J; bases not matched to a gene: 7. Germline V CDR1 and CDR2: SGHRS, YFSETQ. The CDR3 here is CASRDTSGGAYEQFF. For the CDR3, the DNA is TGCGCCAGCAGAGATACTAGCGGGGGGGCCTATGAGCAGTTCTTC.

There are a few counts of this clone. One end of the junction is discordant with germline, which a read error may explain. V is TRBV29-1 and J is TRBJ2-3; 8 bases fit TRBD2. Germline-derived CDR1 and CDR2 are SQVTM and ANQGSEA. The CDR3 spans 16 residues. The CDR3 nucleotides are TGCAGCGTTGAATATGCCGGGAGGGCCAGCATAGATACGCAGTATTTT. Its translation: CSVEYAGRASIDTQYF.

A word on this clone: Since no conserved phenylalanine or tryptophan closes the CDR3, a read error is the likely cause. The chain employs TRBV27 and TRBJ1-2; 7 nucleotides align to TRBD1. The V segment lost 6 bases and the J segment 7 bases; nucleotides outside the gene matches: 8. Germline loops: CDR1 MNHEY, CDR2 SMNVEV (reference sequence). CDR3 size: 13 residues. The CDR3 coding sequence is TGTGCCAGCAGACTACAGGGGCGGTTTGGCTACACCTCC. Translated: CASRLQGRFGYTS.

CDR3 in amino acids: CASSYLAGGYNEQFF. The CDR3 DNA sequence: TGCGCCAGCAGTTATCTAGCGGGGGGCTACAATGAGCAGTTCTTC. The rearrangement joins TRBV4-3 to TRBJ2-1, with 11 bases fitting TRBD2. Germline trimming cut 6 bases from V and 3 bases from J; bases unmatched to any gene: 4. CDR3 size: 15 residues. CDR1 LGHNA and CDR2 YSLEER come from the germline V gene.

The CDR3 nucleotides are TGTGCCAGAAGCCCCCCGTATTTCAGGGCGGATCAGCCCCAGCATTTT. This sequence encodes CARSPPYFRADQPQHF. This chain links TRBV5-3 with TRBJ1-5; possibly TRBD1 for D (5 bases). TRBV5-3 is an ORF for which the function is uncertain. The ends were cut back, 4 bases at V and 5 bases at J, with 19 bases in the middle. The CDR3 covers 16 residues.

This clone has just a few counts. CDR3 in amino acids: CASSQQRGTDTQYF. In DNA form, the CDR3 reads TGTGCCAGCAGCCAACAGCGGGGGACAGATACGCAGTATTTT. The rearrangement links TRBV14 to TRBJ2-3; TRBD2 matches at 8 bases. Germline assignment: CDR1 SGHDN and CDR2 FVKESK. This CDR3 has 14 residues. Trimming cost V 2 bases and J 3 bases; bases outside gene matches: 1. Drawing the rest from reference TRBV14 and TRBJ2-3, the complete variable domain is EAGVTQFPSHSVIEKGQTVTLRCDPISGHDNLYWYRRVMGKEIKFLLHFVKESKQDESGMPNNRFLAERTGGTYSTLKVQPAELEDSGVYFCASSQQRGTDTQYFGPGTRLTVL.

The J gene is TRBJ1-2, the V gene TRBV6-4; the match to TRBD1 covers 7 bases. The CDR3 contains 17 residues. J lost 5 bases, V lost 9 bases, and 21 bases had no gene match. Germline V CDR1 and CDR2: MRHNA, SNTAGT. The CDR3, as DNA: TGTGCCAGTAAAAGCCGGGACAGTGGCACCCTGAAATATGGCTACACCTTC. Translation: CASKSRDSGTLKYGYTF.

This sequence joins TRBV5-4 and TRBJ1-1; a weak D match, TRBD1 (5 bases). Germline CDR1 and CDR2: SGHNT and YYREEE (reference sequence). V lost 4 bases and J 8 bases, leaving 12 bases between the germline ends. CDR3 length: 12 amino acids. In DNA, the CDR3 is TGTGCCAGCAGCGCTCCTAACAGGGAAGCTTTCTTT. Its translation: CASSAPNREAFF.

The chain employs TRBV30 and TRBJ2-4; 7 nucleotides match TRBD2. V gave up 0 bases and J gave up 8 bases; unmatched junction bases: 7. This CDR3 has 14 residues. The germline V gene has CDR1 GTSNPN and CDR2 SVGIG (reference sequence). The CDR3 DNA reads as TGTGCCTGGAGTGTATTGGCGGGAGCGGACATTCAGTACTTC. It specifies CAWSVLAGADIQYF.

This clone was counted once. V usage is TRBV27 and J usage is TRBJ2-3; tentative D call: TRBD1 (6 bases). Germline V gives CDR1 MNHEY, CDR2 SMNVEV (reference sequence). V was cut by 7 bases and J by 4 bases, with 24 bases left in between. The CDR3 has 17 amino acids. The CDR3 sequence: CASTRTVDLWGSDTQYF. The CDR3 coding sequence is TGTGCCAGCACCAGGACAGTAGATCTGTGGGGATCAGATACGCAGTATTTT.

The CDR3 is CASSLEGQGATDTQYF. The CDR3, as DNA: TGTGCCAGCAGCTTGGAGGGACAGGGGGCAACAGATACGCAGTATTTT. V and J are TRBV5-4 and TRBJ2-3; 12 bases align to TRBD1. This CDR3 comprises 16 residues. Germline V CDR1 and CDR2: SGHNT, YYREEE (reference sequence). V shed 0 bases and J 3 bases; nucleotides not matched to a gene: 2. Based on the CDR3 plus reference TRBV5-4 and TRBJ2-3, the full variable domain is ETGVTQSPTHLIKTRGQQVTLRCSSQSGHNTVSWYQQALGQGPQFIFQYYREEENGRGNFPPRFSGLQFPNYSSELNVNALELDDSALYLCASSLEGQGATDTQYFGPGTRLTVL.

The chain employs TRBV4-1 and TRBJ1-5, with 12 bases lining up with TRBD1. CDR3 size: 15 residues. V was clipped by 4 bases and J by 7 bases; unmatched bases: 5. Germline CDR1 reads MGHRA; CDR2 reads YSYEKL. CDR3 in DNA: TGCGCCAGCAGCCTGGGACAGGGGGCGAGACAGCCCCAGCATTTT. Amino acid sequence: CASSLGQGARQPQHF.

The genes are TRBV6-5 and TRBJ2-3, with TRBD1 matching over 7 bases. Germline CDR1 is MNHEY and CDR2 is SVGAGI. The CDR3 spans 15 residues. The V gene end was trimmed by 5 bases and the J gene end by 1 base; junction bases not matched to a gene: 6. CDR3 in DNA: TGTGCCAGCAGTGTAGTAGGGGGCGGCACAGATACGCAGTATTTT. Residues: CASSVVGGGTDTQYF.

The chain uses TRBV2 and TRBJ2-1; 9 nucleotides line up with TRBD1. From germline, CDR1 is SNHLY and CDR2 FYNNEI. The CDR3 is 13 amino acids. J was trimmed by 8 bases and V by 6 bases; bases with no gene match: 5. The chain's CDR3 is CASRGTGFDEQFF. The CDR3, as DNA: TGTGCCAGCAGGGGGACAGGGTTTGATGAGCAGTTCTTC.

V is TRBV5-1 and J is TRBJ2-1, with D possibly TRBD2 on 6 matching bases. V shed 0 bases and J shed 7 bases, with 11 bases lying between them. The CDR3 has 14 residues. Germline CDR1 SGHRS, CDR2 YFSETQ. The CDR3 nucleotides read TGCGCCAGCAGCTTGGCCGACGGACTAAATGAGCAGTTCTTC. Its protein product is CASSLADGLNEQFF.

V gene TRBV6-5 combines with J gene TRBJ2-1, with D uncertain. The CDR3 is 15 amino acids. Trimming took off 6 bases at V and 0 bases at J, with 12 bases between the two ends. The germline V gene has CDR1 MNHEY and CDR2 SVGAGI. CDR3 residues: CASSLYESSYNEQFF. CDR3 DNA: TGTGCCAGCAGCCTCTATGAGAGCTCCTACAATGAGCAGTTCTTC.

The chain joins TRBV27 to TRBJ2-1, with D possibly TRBD2 on 6 matching bases. CDR3 length: 12 amino acids. Germline CDR1 is MNHEY and CDR2 is SMNVEV (reference sequence). V gave up 8 bases and J gave up 10 bases, with 15 bases separating them. This chain's CDR3 is CASGGAGGEQFF. The CDR3 DNA reads TGTGCCAGCGGAGGGGCCGGGGGAGAGCAGTTCTTC.

This chain links TRBV19 with TRBJ2-3; the match to TRBD1 covers 9 bases. Per the germline V gene, CDR1 is LNHDA and CDR2 is SQIVND (reference sequence). The V segment lost 1 base and the J segment 2 bases; nucleotides outside the gene matches: 1. The CDR3 sequence is 15 residues long. The CDR3 is CASSIGDRVTDTQYF. The CDR3 DNA reads TGTGCCAGTAGTATAGGGGACAGGGTCACAGATACGCAGTATTTT.